The T cell receptor (beta chain) described here comes from a study of T-cell memory formation after mild COVID-19. Only a few counts were recorded for this clonotype. What it recognizes is unknown. A 5'RACE reaction primed in the constant segment made cDNA libraries of TCR alpha and TCR beta, and these carried sample barcodes and UMIs. TCRdb independently ran MiXCR on the 5' RACE reads; one entry per CDR3 protein. This sample has about 45,000 distinct CDR3 sequences; about 7.3% occur once, and the top ten carry 1.2% to 1.5%. Notes on the study in general: Balance between CD4 and CD8 was seen in clones contracting day 15 to 85, and a CD4+ lean was seen in later expanders. Memory sampled before infection contained some responding clones, suggesting cross-reactive memory joined.

V trimming: 5 bases; J trimming: 5 bases; junction bases outside the gene matches: 9. CDR1 and CDR2 (germline): SEHNR, FQNEAQ (reference sequence). The CDR3 totals 15 residues. The V gene is TRBV7-9, the J gene TRBJ2-1; 7 positions agree with TRBD1. What was sequenced was PBMCs or a T cell subset sorted from them (not recorded which). The receptor was derived from a man younger than 35 who had mild COVID-19 (a few samples of this study predate the infection). Cell type and time point are not known. CDR3 residues: CASSPLGTENNEQFF. The DNA for the CDR3 is TGTGCCAGCAGCCCACTTGGGACAGAGAACAATGAGCAGTTCTTC.